The 9 T cell receptor beta chains below all came from one sample that was sequenced in a study of chemoradiotherapy in HPV16-positive cancers. Method: immunoSEQ multiplex PCR; TCRdb's copy keeps in-frame clones and lacks some. This table holds about 20,000 clones, around 67% found once. Collection of the sample occurred from a patient who underwent chemoradiotherapy. The source is a human donor with HPV-associated anogenital cancer.

This sequence joins TRBV30 and TRBJ1-6, with D tentatively TRBD1 (6 bases). Germline CDR1 is GTSNPN and CDR2 is SVGIG (reference sequence). The CDR3 is made up of 13 amino acids. V was trimmed by 0 bases and J by 9 bases, leaving 9 bases between them. The CDR3 protein is CAWSVGAVSPLHF. The CDR3, as DNA: TGTGCCTGGAGTGTGGGGGCTGTTTCACCCCTCCACTTT.

The table lists this clone with a few counts. The chain links TRBV4-3 to TRBJ2-2, with 7 bases matching TRBD2. Germline V gene data show CDR1 as LGHNA and CDR2 as YSLEER. This CDR3 is 15 amino acids long. J was trimmed by 6 bases and V by 0 bases; bases with no gene match: 4. For the CDR3, the DNA is TGCGCCAGCAGCCAAGATGCGGGGGAGGCCGGGGAGCTGTTTTTT. Residues: CASSQDAGEAGELFF.

The chain couples TRBV29-1 to TRBJ2-1, with D possibly TRBD2 on 7 matching bases. CDR3 size: 11 residues. Per the germline V gene, CDR1 is SQVTM and CDR2 is ANQGSEA. V was clipped by 0 bases and J by 16 bases, with 13 bases between them. CDR3: CSVEEGRGGFF. The CDR3 DNA is TGCAGCGTTGAAGAAGGGAGGGGGGGATTCTTC.

This chain joins TRBV9 and TRBJ1-5, with D perhaps matching TRBD1 (6 bases). The CDR3 spans 14 residues. The ends were cut back, 1 base at V and 7 bases at J, with 12 bases in the middle. Per the germline V gene, CDR1 is SGDLS and CDR2 is YYNGEE. CDR3 in amino acids: CASSVSGAGQPQHF. The CDR3 DNA follows: TGTGCCAGCAGCGTATCAGGGGCGGGACAGCCCCAGCATTTT.

This clone was detected once. V usage is TRBV7-3 and J usage is TRBJ2-1, with D perhaps TRBD2 (6 bases). Germline V lookup: CDR1 SGHTA, CDR2 FQGTGA. V was shortened by 2 bases and J by 10 bases, with 21 bases between the two germline ends. This CDR3 is built from 16 residues. CDR3 nucleotides: TGTGCCAGCAGCTTATCGGCGGGATCCCTTATAAGCGAGCAGTTCTTC. Translating it yields CASSLSAGSLISEQFF.

The rearrangement links TRBV6-1 to TRBJ1-2; 8 bases fit TRBD1. CDR1 is MNHNS, CDR2 SASEGT, per germline. CDR3 size: 15 residues. Trimming removed 0 bases from V and 8 bases from J; junction bases left unmatched: 8. CDR3 loop: CASSEAEQGGRGYTF. The CDR3 DNA follows: TGTGCCAGCAGTGAAGCGGAACAGGGGGGCCGGGGCTACACCTTC.

V and J are TRBV6-1 and TRBJ2-2; no firm D call. The CDR3 runs to 20 residues. Germline loops: CDR1 MNHNS, CDR2 SASEGT. Trimming took off 2 bases at V and 2 bases at J, with 24 bases between the two ends. The CDR3 DNA follows: TGTGCCAGCAGTGAAAAGCCTTTAAAGATGACATTTTTTAACACCGGGGAGCTGTTTTTT. It translates to CASSEKPLKMTFFNTGELFF.

The chain recombines TRBV27 with TRBJ2-7; 11 nucleotides agree with TRBD2. The junction had 7 bases not matched to a gene; V was cut back by 5 bases and J by 1 base. CDR1 and CDR2 (germline): MNHEY, SMNVEV (reference sequence). This CDR3 region has 16 residues. CDR3 nucleotide sequence: TGTGCCAGCAGTCGGGGACTAGCGGAAGGGTCCTACGAGCAGTACTTC. This codes for CASSRGLAEGSYEQYF.

This chain uses TRBV4-1 with TRBJ1-2, with D maybe TRBD1 (6 bases). Trimming removed 0 bases at V and 5 bases at J, with 7 bases between. Germline V lookup: CDR1 MGHRA, CDR2 YSYEKL. This CDR3 is built from 13 residues. CDR3 amino acids: CASSQEGGYGYTF. DNA of the CDR3: TGCGCCAGCAGCCAAGAAGGGGGATATGGCTACACCTTC.